The TCR beta chain under discussion was sequenced for a study of T cell responses to AZD1222 COVID-19 vaccine. Profiled with immunoSEQ multiplex PCR; TCRdb holds only in-frame clones, not every one. The sample consists of 150,000 to 200,000 clones, 90% of them appearing once. V was trimmed by 5 bases and J by 2 bases, leaving 13 bases between them. Germline CDR1 is SGHRS and CDR2 is YFSETQ. The CDR3 contains 14 residues. The source was peripheral blood, collected on day 0 of AZD1222 vaccination. The TCR comes from an adult in good health. V is TRBV5-1 and J is TRBJ2-5; D possibly corresponds to TRBD1 (7 bases). The CDR3 DNA reads as TGCGCCAGCAGTAAACAGGGGACTCAAGAGACCCAGTACTTC. This gives the protein CASSKQGTQETQYF.